A selection of T cell receptor beta chains follows, all from one sample in a study of blood T cell repertoires in COVID-19. Generated by immunoSEQ multiplex PCR, the TCRdb table keeps only in-frame clones and is missing some. This sample has a few hundred thousand clones, with around nine tenths found just once. The sequenced sample consisted of peripheral blood. These receptors came from a woman in her thirties or forties who had recovered from COVID-19. Both conserved end residues are part of each CDR3. The D gene is left open where the match is weak. Expanded clones are given a class, and other clones once, few, many or no size at all.

j_call v_call clone_size d_call cdr3_aa cdr3_nt
TRBJ2-3 TRBV6-1 . . CASSEAIQDEPTDTQYF TGTGCCAGCAGTGAAGCCATCCAGGATGAACCCACAGATACGCAGTATTTT
TRBJ2-6 TRBV30 once . CAWSPLGSVLTF TGTGCCTGGAGTCCACTAGGCAGCGTCCTGACTTTC
TRBJ2-1 TRBV6-1 . TRBD1 CASSTGGNEQFF TGTGCCAGCAGCACAGGGGGAAATGAGCAGTTCTTC
TRBJ2-5 TRBV5-4 . . CASSFGAENQETQYF TGTGCCAGCAGCTTTGGAGCGGAGAACCAAGAGACCCAGTACTTC
TRBJ2-7 TRBV11-2 . TRBD1 CASSPRQGPYEQYF TGTGCCAGCAGCCCCCGACAGGGACCCTACGAGCAGTACTTC
TRBJ2-7 TRBV28 once . CASSLTVNYEQYF TGTGCCAGCAGTTTAACTGTAAATTACGAGCAGTACTTC
TRBJ1-5 TRBV2 . . CASSEEEASNQPQHF TGTGCCAGCAGTGAGGAGGAAGCCAGCAATCAGCCCCAGCATTTT
TRBJ2-7 TRBV9 once TRBD1 CASSVGGQDIYEQYF TGTGCCAGCAGCGTTGGGGGACAGGACATCTACGAGCAGTACTTC
TRBJ1-6 TRBV5-1 . TRBD1 CASSGGDRGSPLHF TGCGCCAGCAGCGGGGGGGACAGGGGTTCACCCCTCCACTTT
TRBJ1-2 TRBV28 . . CASSSAEYGYTF TGTGCCAGCAGTAGCGCGGAATATGGCTACACCTTC
TRBJ2-5 TRBV7-3 . TRBD2 CASSLMGLAGGGETQYF TGTGCCAGCAGCTTAATGGGACTAGCGGGAGGGGGGGAGACCCAGTACTTC
TRBJ2-7 TRBV19 . TRBD2 CASNPGGDSYEQYF TGTGCCAGTAACCCCGGGGGGGACTCCTACGAGCAGTACTTC
TRBJ1-2 TRBV28 . . CASTLDGVGYYGYTF TGTGCCAGCACCCTCGACGGGGTGGGGTACTATGGCTACACCTTC
TRBJ2-7 TRBV29-1 . . CSVSAGGTVLYEQYF TGCAGCGTATCGGCCGGCGGGACAGTCCTTTACGAGCAGTACTTC
TRBJ2-2 TRBV5-1 . TRBD1 CASSSWDSVTGELFF TGCGCCAGCAGCTCTTGGGACAGCGTAACCGGGGAGCTGTTTTTT
TRBJ2-5 TRBV7-9 once . CASSAGTAVDQYF TGTGCCAGCAGCGCTGGGACTGCAGTGGACCAGTACTTC
TRBJ2-1 TRBV7-2 . TRBD2 CASSLSGGDVSYNEQFF TGTGCCAGCAGCTTATCGGGGGGGGACGTCTCCTACAATGAGCAGTTCTTC
TRBJ2-7 TRBV9 many . CASSAGTQSSYEQYF TGTGCCAGCAGCGCCGGGACTCAGAGCTCCTACGAGCAGTACTTC
TRBJ2-3 TRBV9 . TRBD2 CASTRTSGLDTQYF TGTGCCAGCACCAGGACTAGCGGTCTCGATACGCAGTATTTT
TRBJ2-4 TRBV18 . . CASSPVQGSKNIQYF TGTGCCAGCTCACCCGTACAGGGATCCAAAAACATTCAGTACTTC
TRBJ1-1 TRBV9 . . CASSVGGDTEAFF TGTGCCAGCAGCGTAGGGGGAGACACTGAAGCTTTCTTT
TRBJ2-3 TRBV9 . TRBD2 CASSPSGRDTDTQYF TGTGCCAGCAGCCCTAGCGGGAGAGATACAGATACGCAGTATTTT
TRBJ2-4 TRBV12-3/TRBV12-4 once . CASNHDEGTIQYF TGTGCCAGCAATCACGACGAGGGAACCATTCAGTACTTC
TRBJ2-1 TRBV27 . TRBD2 CASSFSAGGPYNEQFF TGTGCCAGCAGTTTTTCAGCGGGAGGGCCCTACAATGAGCAGTTCTTC
TRBJ2-3 TRBV7-3 . TRBD2 CASSKTSGATDTQYF TGTGCCAGCAGCAAGACTAGCGGGGCTACAGATACGCAGTATTTT
TRBJ2-7 TRBV6-5 . . CASSYRGSYEQYF TGTGCCAGCAGTTACAGGGGCTCCTACGAGCAGTACTTC
TRBJ1-2 TRBV10-3 . . CAISATGYGYTF TGTGCCATCAGTGCCACAGGGTATGGCTACACCTTC
TRBJ2-2 TRBV9 . TRBD1 CASSGRTGGTGELFF TGTGCCAGCAGCGGGAGGACAGGGGGCACCGGGGAGCTGTTTTTT
TRBJ2-3 TRBV3-1/TRBV3-2 . TRBD1 CASSRGQGADTQYF TGTGCCAGCAGCCGGGGACAGGGAGCAGATACGCAGTATTTT
TRBJ2-3 TRBV11-3 . . CASSLEGRWTDTQYF TGTGCCAGCAGCTTAGAAGGCAGGTGGACAGATACGCAGTATTTT
TRBJ1-1 TRBV2 . TRBD1 CASRNGQGYTEAFF TGTGCCAGCAGAAACGGACAGGGTTACACTGAAGCTTTCTTT
TRBJ2-3 TRBV27 . TRBD2 CASSLGGLTQYF TGTGCCAGCAGCCTGGGAGGGCTTACGCAGTATTTT
TRBJ2-1 TRBV9 . TRBD1 CASSAGQGQSNEQFF TGTGCCAGCAGCGCGGGACAGGGACAAAGCAATGAGCAGTTCTTC
TRBJ1-2 TRBV5-8 . . CASSPQGISYGYTF TGTGCCAGCAGCCCACAGGGTATCAGCTATGGCTACACCTTC
TRBJ1-6 TRBV18 many TRBD1 CASSSGQGINSPLHF TGTGCCAGCTCAAGCGGACAGGGGATTAATTCACCCCTCCACTTT
TRBJ2-3 TRBV15 . . CATSRDLSLCEF TGTGCCACCAGCAGAGATCTTTCCTTGTGCGAGTTT
TRBJ2-2 TRBV9 . TRBD2 CASTGLAATGELFF TGTGCCAGCACCGGACTAGCGGCCACCGGGGAGCTGTTTTTT
TRBJ2-1 TRBV4-2 . TRBD1 CASSLRDSVLDEQFF TGTGCCAGCAGCCTAAGGGACAGCGTGCTGGATGAGCAGTTCTTC
TRBJ2-1 TRBV9 . . CASSVGGQLGNEQFF TGTGCCAGCAGCGTAGGTGGTCAACTAGGGAATGAGCAGTTCTTC
TRBJ2-1 TRBV23-1 . . CASSQPGPPGDTHNEQFF TGCGCCAGCAGTCAACCGGGACCCCCGGGAGACACACACAATGAGCAGTTCTTC
TRBJ2-1 TRBV7-7 . TRBD2 CASSASGSSYNEQFF TGTGCTAGCAGCGCCAGCGGGAGCTCCTACAATGAGCAGTTCTTC
TRBJ2-3 TRBV15 . TRBD1 CATRSSDRGTDTQYF TGTGCCACTAGATCGTCGGACAGGGGCACAGATACGCAGTATTTT
TRBJ2-3 TRBV12-5 . . CASGSWTSTDTQYF TGTGCTAGTGGTTCATGGACTAGCACAGATACGCAGTATTTT
TRBJ2-4 TRBV21-1 . . CASSETSGGDDIQYF TGTGCCAGCAGCGAGACTAGCGGGGGGGATGACATTCAGTACTTC
TRBJ2-1 TRBV19 . . CASSISPRLEQFF TGTGCCAGTAGTATATCCCCACGACTCGAGCAGTTCTTC
TRBJ2-2 TRBV9 few TRBD1 CASTPRTGTGELFF TGTGCCAGTACTCCCAGGACAGGCACCGGGGAGCTGTTTTTT
TRBJ2-7 TRBV6-2/TRBV6-3 . TRBD2 CASSRSGNSYEQYF TGTGCCAGCAGTCGTAGCGGGAACTCCTACGAGCAGTACTTC
TRBJ1-5 TRBV20-1 . . CSASGGTSNQPQHF TGCAGTGCTAGTGGCGGGACTAGCAATCAGCCCCAGCATTTT